Presented here are 11 T cell receptor beta chains from one specimen sequenced in a study of blood T cell repertoires in COVID-19. Clones were read by immunoSEQ multiplex PCR, and TCRdb kept only the in-frame ones, dropping some. This sample has over 60,000 clones, with 65% to 90% found just once. Sequenced material: peripheral blood. Source of these receptors: a man aged 35 to 55 with acute or convalescent COVID-19.

The chain uses TRBV3-1 (or the pseudogene TRBV3-2) and TRBJ2-2; TRBD2 agrees at 12 bases. The CDR3 is made up of 16 amino acids. Germline values: CDR1 LGHDT, CDR2 YNNKEL (reference sequence). The V and J ends lost 0 bases and 6 bases, in that order; junction bases with no gene match: 2. The CDR3 region is CASSQDGLAGPGELFF. The CDR3 DNA reads TGTGCCAGCAGCCAAGATGGACTAGCGGGACCCGGGGAGCTGTTTTTT.

This clone was detected once. This sequence joins TRBV6-5 and TRBJ1-2; perhaps TRBD1 as D (5 bases). This CDR3 has 15 amino acids. The germline V gene encodes CDR1 MNHEY and CDR2 SVGAGI. V lost 7 bases and J lost 1, with 16 bases in between. The CDR3 loop is CASNFRRDRNYGYTF. The CDR3 DNA is TGTGCCAGCAACTTTAGGAGGGACCGTAACTATGGCTACACCTTC.

This sequence joins TRBV11-3 and TRBJ1-1; D uncertain. The V gene lost 2 bases and the J gene lost 3 bases, with 7 bases spanning the gap. Germline lookup yields CDR1 SGHNT and CDR2 YENEEA. The CDR3 is 13 amino acids. CDR3 loop: CASSLTYDTEAFF. The CDR3 region has the DNA TGTGCCAGCAGCTTAACATATGACACTGAAGCTTTCTTT.

The rearrangement joins TRBV10-3 to TRBJ1-2, with a weak D call TRBD1 (5 bases). The CDR3 runs to 15 residues. The ends were cut back, 4 bases at V and 6 bases at J, with 18 bases in the middle. Germline CDR1 ENHRY, CDR2 SYGVKD. CDR3 bases: TGTGCCATCAGTGCCCACCAAACAGGAGTCCATGGCTACACCTTC. Translation gives CAISAHQTGVHGYTF.

The table lists this clone with a few counts. V gene TRBV5-5 combines with J gene TRBJ1-4; TRBD1 might be the D (6 bases). Trimming took 4 bases from V and 0 from J, leaving 13 bases between them. This CDR3 contains 16 residues. Germline V gene lookup returns CDR1 SGHKS and CDR2 YYEKEE (reference sequence). CDR3 sequence (DNA): TGTGCCAGCAGCCGTTTGGACAGAGCAACTAATGAAAAACTGTTTTTT. It yields the protein CASSRLDRATNEKLFF.

The chain is built from TRBV2 and TRBJ1-1, with unresolved D. Germline V gene sequence: CDR1 SNHLY, CDR2 FYNNEI. The CDR3 is 15 residues long. Trimming removed 7 bases from V and 1 base from J, with 16 bases in between. In DNA form, the CDR3 reads TGTGCCAGCAACCAGGATCACAGACCGAACACTGAAGCTTTCTTT. Translated: CASNQDHRPNTEAFF.

The chain has TRBV11-3 and TRBJ2-5, with D possibly being TRBD2 (7 bases). The V and J ends lost 5 bases and 2 bases respectively, with 21 bases between them. Germline-derived CDR1 and CDR2 are SGHNT and YENEEA. CDR3 length: 17 residues. CDR3 bases: TGTGCCAGCAGCCAGGGGAGGGGTGGGACTCCTCAAGAGACCCAGTACTTC. The encoded protein is CASSQGRGGTPQETQYF.

The chain combines TRBV30 with TRBJ2-1; D unresolved. Deletions cut 5 bases from V and 8 bases from J, with 10 bases between. Germline CDR1 and CDR2: GTSNPN and SVGIG (reference sequence). This CDR3 is 11 amino acids long. This chain's CDR3 is CAWGKDYEQFF. Here the CDR3 DNA reads TGTGCCTGGGGAAAAGACTATGAGCAGTTCTTC.

This sequence joins TRBV5-1 and TRBJ1-3, with 9 bases matching TRBD1. J lost 0 bases, V lost 0 bases, and 7 bases had no gene match. The CDR3 sequence is 18 residues long. CDR1 SGHRS and CDR2 YFSETQ come from the germline V gene. The CDR3 nucleotides read TGCGCCAGCAGCTTGGATCCGACAGGGGGGAACTCTGGAAACACCATATATTTT. It encodes CASSLDPTGGNSGNTIYF.

V usage is TRBV28 and J usage is TRBJ1-6, with 7 bases fitting TRBD1. Germline V lookup: CDR1 MDHEN, CDR2 SYDVKM. V dropped 6 bases and J dropped 0; count of bases not matched to a gene: 5. The CDR3 has 16 residues. This CDR3 is CASRRQGYSYNSPLHF. The CDR3 DNA follows: TGTGCCAGCAGACGACAGGGCTACTCCTATAATTCACCCCTCCACTTT.

This clone was counted only a few times. This chain links TRBV6-5 with TRBJ2-5; 10 positions match TRBD1. Germline loops: CDR1 MNHEY, CDR2 SVGAGI. The CDR3 contains 15 residues. V dropped 5 bases and J dropped 4; count of bases not matched to a gene: 7. The CDR3 sequence is CASSPMTGGGETQYF. Here the CDR3 DNA reads TGTGCCAGCAGTCCTATGACAGGGGGCGGAGAGACCCAGTACTTC.